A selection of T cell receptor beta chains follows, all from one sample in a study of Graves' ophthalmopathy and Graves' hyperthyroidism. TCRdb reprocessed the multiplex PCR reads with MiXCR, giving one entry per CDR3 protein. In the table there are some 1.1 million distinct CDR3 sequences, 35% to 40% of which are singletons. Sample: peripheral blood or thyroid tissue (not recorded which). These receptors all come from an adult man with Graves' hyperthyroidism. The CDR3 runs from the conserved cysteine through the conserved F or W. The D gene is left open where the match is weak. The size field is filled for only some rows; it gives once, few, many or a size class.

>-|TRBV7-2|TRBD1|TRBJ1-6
TGTGCCAGCAGCTCGGGACAGGGGACCCTCTACTTT
CASSSGQGTLYF
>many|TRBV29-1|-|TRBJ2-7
TGCAGCGGACTTGGCGGGCCAACCTACGAGCAGTACTTC
CSGLGGPTYEQYF
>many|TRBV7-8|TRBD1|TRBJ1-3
TGTGCCAGCAACCCATCAAGGGCGGGACAGGGGAACGGAAACACCATATATTTT
CASNPSRAGQGNGNTIYF
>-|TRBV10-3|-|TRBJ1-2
TGTGCCATCAGTGCTAGCAGGGAAGCTAACTATGGCTACACCTTC
CAISASREANYGYTF
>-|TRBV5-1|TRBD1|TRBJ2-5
TGCGCCAGCAGCCCGGGACAGGGGCGAGAGCCCCAGTACTTC
CASSPGQGREPQYF
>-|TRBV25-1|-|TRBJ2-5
TGTGCCAGCTCACCACGGACGGCCCCTAGAGAGACCCAGTACTTC
CASSPRTAPRETQYF
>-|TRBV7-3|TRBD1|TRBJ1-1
TGTGCCAGCAGCTTGCGGGACAGGGGTCGAACTGAAGCTTTCTTT
CASSLRDRGRTEAFF
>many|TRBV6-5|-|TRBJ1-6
TGTGCCAGCAGCTCAGGGGATAATTCACCCCTCCACTTT
CASSSGDNSPLHF
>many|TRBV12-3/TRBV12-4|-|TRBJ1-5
TGTGCCAGCAGTTTTGGTCAGTACAATCAGCCCCAGCATTTT
CASSFGQYNQPQHF
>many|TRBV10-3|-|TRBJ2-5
TGTGCCATCAGTGAGACGGAAGGCCTGCAAGAGACCCAGTACTTC
CAISETEGLQETQYF
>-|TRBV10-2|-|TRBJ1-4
TGCGCCAGCAGTGAGTCGATCGGTGGAGCGCATGAAAAACTGTTTTTT
CASSESIGGAHEKLFF
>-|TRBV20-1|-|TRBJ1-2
TGCAGTGCTAGACGGTTCGGGGGCTACACCTTC
CSARRFGGYTF
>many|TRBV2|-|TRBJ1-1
TGTGCCAGCACCGACAGTCCCAACACTGAAGCTTTCTTT
CASTDSPNTEAFF
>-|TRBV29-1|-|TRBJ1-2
TGCAGCGTTGTCTCCGGCCGACAAGGTGGCTACACCTTC
CSVVSGRQGGYTF
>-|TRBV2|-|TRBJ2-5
TGTGCCAGCAGGGCCGTGGGAGTACGAGAGACCCAGTACTTC
CASRAVGVRETQYF
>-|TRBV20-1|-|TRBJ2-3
TGCAGTGCTAGACGTGCTTCGGGGTGGAGCACAGATACGCAGTATTTT
CSARRASGWSTDTQYF
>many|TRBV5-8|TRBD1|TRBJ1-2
TGTGCCAGCAGATCGACCAGGGGGTACGACTATGGCTACACCTTC
CASRSTRGYDYGYTF
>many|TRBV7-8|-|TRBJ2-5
TGTGCCAGCATCCGGGGCCAGACAATCGGGGAGACCCAGTACTTC
CASIRGQTIGETQYF
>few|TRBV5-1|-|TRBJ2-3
TGCGCCAGCAGCTTGTCTGTGGCCCACAGCACAGATACGCAGTATTTT
CASSLSVAHSTDTQYF
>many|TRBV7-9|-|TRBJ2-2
TGTGCCAGCAGCTTAAAGCCCGCGTACCTCACCGGGGAGCTGTTTTTT
CASSLKPAYLTGELFF
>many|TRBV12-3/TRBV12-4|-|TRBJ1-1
TGTGCCAGCAGTCCCCAGAACAGCGGCACTGAAGCTTTCTTT
CASSPQNSGTEAFF
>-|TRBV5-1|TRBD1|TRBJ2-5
TGCGCCAGCAGCCAGGGGACAGGGGACGAGACCCAGTACTTC
CASSQGTGDETQYF
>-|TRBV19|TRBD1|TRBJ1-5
TGTGCCAGTAGCCAGCACCGCGGGACAGGGCAATGGCAGCCCCAGCATTTT
CASSQHRGTGQWQPQHF
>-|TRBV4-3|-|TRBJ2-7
TGCGCCAGCAGCCAAGCCGTGGGGGCCCCCTACGAGCAGTACTTC
CASSQAVGAPYEQYF
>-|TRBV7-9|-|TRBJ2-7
TGTGCCAGCAGCCACTCACGCGCCTACGAGCAGTACTTC
CASSHSRAYEQYF
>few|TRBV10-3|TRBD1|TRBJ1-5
TGTGCCAGCCGGAAGGGGGGTACAGGGGTGAGGGGCAATCAGCCCCAGCATTTT
CASRKGGTGVRGNQPQHF
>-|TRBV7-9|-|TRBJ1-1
TGTGCCAGCAGTATACAGGGATCAGTGGCCTCGAACACTGAAGCTTTCTTT
CASSIQGSVASNTEAFF
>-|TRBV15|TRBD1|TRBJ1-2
TGTGCCACCAGCAGGGGTATCCGGGACAGGGGGCTCTACTATGGCTACACCTTC
CATSRGIRDRGLYYGYTF
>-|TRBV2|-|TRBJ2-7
TGTGCCAGCAGTGAATTTTGGGCAGTCGCCTACGAGCAGTACTTC
CASSEFWAVAYEQYF
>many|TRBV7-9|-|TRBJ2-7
TGTGCCAGCAGCTTAGAACTTACTCGGGCCATCTTC
CASSLELTRAIF
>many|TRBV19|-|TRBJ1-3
TGTGCCAGTAGTATCACCCGACAGCCTGGAAACACCATATATTTT
CASSITRQPGNTIYF
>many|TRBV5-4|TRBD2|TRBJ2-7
TGTGCCAGCAGCCCCGGACTAGCCCGCTCCTACGAGCAGTACTTC
CASSPGLARSYEQYF
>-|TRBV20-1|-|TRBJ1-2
TGCAGTGCTAGAGATCTTCGGGGCTCCGCTAACTATGGCTACACCTTC
CSARDLRGSANYGYTF
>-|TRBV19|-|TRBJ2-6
TGTGCCAGTAGTAGTAAAGGGGTCTTCTCTGGGGCCAACGTCCTGACTTTC
CASSSKGVFSGANVLTF
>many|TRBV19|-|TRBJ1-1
TGTGCCAGTTCCTCACCCGCTGAAGCTTTCTTT
CASSSPAEAFF
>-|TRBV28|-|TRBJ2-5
TGTGCCAGCTGGGGGCCGAGTCTTTTGGAGACCCAGTACTTC
CASWGPSLLETQYF
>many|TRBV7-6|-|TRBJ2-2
TGTGCCAGCAGCCCACGGACAGACCTTAGGAACACCGGGGAGCTGTTTTTT
CASSPRTDLRNTGELFF
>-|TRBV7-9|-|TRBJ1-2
TGTGCCAGCAGGATTCGGGAAGGGCTTTATGGCTACACCTTC
CASRIREGLYGYTF
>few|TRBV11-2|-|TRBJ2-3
TGTGCCAGCAGCCCGGACAGCACAGATACGCAGTATTTT
CASSPDSTDTQYF
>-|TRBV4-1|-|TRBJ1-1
TGCGCCAGCAGCCCCGTTGTCCGCTTGAAGGTTCAGAACACTGAAGCTTTCTTT
CASSPVVRLKVQNTEAFF
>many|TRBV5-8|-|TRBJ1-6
TGTGCCAGCAGCTCGGGACTCGATTATAATTCACCCCTCCACTTT
CASSSGLDYNSPLHF
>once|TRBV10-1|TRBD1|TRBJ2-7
TGTGCCACTACGCGGACAGGGATCTCCTACGAGCAGTACTTC
CATTRTGISYEQYF
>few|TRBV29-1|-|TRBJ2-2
TGCAGCGTTGAGATGCAGAGAGGGGGCACCGGGGAGCTGTTTTTT
CSVEMQRGGTGELFF
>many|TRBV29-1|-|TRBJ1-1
TGCAGCGTTGATGGGTTAGGAGGGCCAGGGAACACTGAAGCTTTCTTT
CSVDGLGGPGNTEAFF
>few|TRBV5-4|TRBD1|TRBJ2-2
TGTGCCAGCAGCGCGGGACAGGGGCGGGGCACCGGGGAGCTGTTTTTT
CASSAGQGRGTGELFF
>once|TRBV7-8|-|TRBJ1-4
TGTGCCAGCAGCCTTATAGGGGGGAATGAAAAACTGTTTTTT
CASSLIGGNEKLFF
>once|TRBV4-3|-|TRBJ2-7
TGCGCCAGCAGCCCGGACACGGGGACTCAGTCTTACGAGCAGTACTTC
CASSPDTGTQSYEQYF
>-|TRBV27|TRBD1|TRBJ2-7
TGTGCCAGCAGTTTCGGGAAGGGGGCTGTCTACGAGCAGTACTTC
CASSFGKGAVYEQYF
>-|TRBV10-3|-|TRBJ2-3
TGTGCCAGCAAGCTGATACAGGGTGGGCCAGATACGCAGTATTTT
CASKLIQGGPDTQYF
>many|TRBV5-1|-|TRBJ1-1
TGCGCCAGCAGCTTGGTGGGGCCCATGAACACTGAAGCTTTCTTT
CASSLVGPMNTEAFF
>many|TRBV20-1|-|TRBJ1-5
TGCAGGGTGGGGGGCGCGGGTCAGCCCCAGCATTTT
CRVGGAGQPQHF
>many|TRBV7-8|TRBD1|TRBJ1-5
TGTGCCAGCAGCGAGGGGGCAAGGTTCAATCAGCCCCAGCATTTT
CASSEGARFNQPQHF